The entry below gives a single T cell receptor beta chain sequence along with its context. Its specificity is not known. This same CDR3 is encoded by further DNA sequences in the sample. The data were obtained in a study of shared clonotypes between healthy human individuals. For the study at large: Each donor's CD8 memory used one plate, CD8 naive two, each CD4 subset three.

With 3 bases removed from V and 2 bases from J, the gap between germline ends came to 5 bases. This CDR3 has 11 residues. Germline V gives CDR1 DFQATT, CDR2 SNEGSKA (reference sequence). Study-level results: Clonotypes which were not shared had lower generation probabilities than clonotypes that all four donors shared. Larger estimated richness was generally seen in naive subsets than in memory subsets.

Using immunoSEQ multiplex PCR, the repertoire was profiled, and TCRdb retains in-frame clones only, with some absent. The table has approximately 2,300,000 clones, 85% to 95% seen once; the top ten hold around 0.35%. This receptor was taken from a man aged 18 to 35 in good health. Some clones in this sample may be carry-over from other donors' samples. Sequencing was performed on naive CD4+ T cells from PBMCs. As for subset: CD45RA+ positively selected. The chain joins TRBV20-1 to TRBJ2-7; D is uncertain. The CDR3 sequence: CSARSTYEQYF. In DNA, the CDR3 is TGCAGTGCTAGGTCCACCTACGAGCAGTACTTC.